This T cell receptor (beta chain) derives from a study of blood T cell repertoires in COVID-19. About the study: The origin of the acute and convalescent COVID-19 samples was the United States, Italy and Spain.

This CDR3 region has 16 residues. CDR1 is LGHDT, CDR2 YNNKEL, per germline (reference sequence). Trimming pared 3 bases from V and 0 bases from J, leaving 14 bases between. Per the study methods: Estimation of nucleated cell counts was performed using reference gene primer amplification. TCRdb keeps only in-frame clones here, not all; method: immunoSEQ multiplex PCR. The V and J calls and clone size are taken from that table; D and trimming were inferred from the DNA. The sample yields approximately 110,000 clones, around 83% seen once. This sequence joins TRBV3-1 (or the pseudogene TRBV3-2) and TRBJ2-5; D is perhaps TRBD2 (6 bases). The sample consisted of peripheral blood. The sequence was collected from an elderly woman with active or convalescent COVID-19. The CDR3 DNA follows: TGTGCCAGCAGCCACGGCCGGGGAGGTGACCAAGAGACCCAGTACTTC. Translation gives CASSHGRGGDQETQYF.